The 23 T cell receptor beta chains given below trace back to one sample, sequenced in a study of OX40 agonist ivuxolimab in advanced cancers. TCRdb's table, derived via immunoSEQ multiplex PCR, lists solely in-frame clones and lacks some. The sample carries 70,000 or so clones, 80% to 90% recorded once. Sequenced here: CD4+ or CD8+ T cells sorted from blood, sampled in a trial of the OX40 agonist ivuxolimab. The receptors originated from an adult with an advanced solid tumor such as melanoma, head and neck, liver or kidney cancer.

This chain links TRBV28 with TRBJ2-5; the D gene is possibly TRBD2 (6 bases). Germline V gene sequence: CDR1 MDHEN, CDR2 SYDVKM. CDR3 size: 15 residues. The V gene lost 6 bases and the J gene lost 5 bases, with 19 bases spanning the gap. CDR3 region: CASSLPGGGLETQYF. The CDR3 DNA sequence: TGTGCCAGCAGCCTCCCGGGTGGAGGGTTGGAGACCCAGTACTTC. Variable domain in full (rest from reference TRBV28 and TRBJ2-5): DVKVTQSSRYLVKRTGEKVFLECVQDMDHENMFWYRQDPGLGLRLIYFSYDVKMKEKGDIPEGYSVSREKKERFSLILESASTNQTSMYLCASSLPGGGLETQYFGPGTRLLVL.

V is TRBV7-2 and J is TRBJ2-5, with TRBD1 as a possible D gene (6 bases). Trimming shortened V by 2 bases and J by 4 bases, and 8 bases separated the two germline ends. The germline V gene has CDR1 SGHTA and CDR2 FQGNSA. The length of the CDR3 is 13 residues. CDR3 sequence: CASSLQGRETQYF. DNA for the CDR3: TGTGCCAGCAGCTTACAGGGGAGAGAGACCCAGTACTTC.

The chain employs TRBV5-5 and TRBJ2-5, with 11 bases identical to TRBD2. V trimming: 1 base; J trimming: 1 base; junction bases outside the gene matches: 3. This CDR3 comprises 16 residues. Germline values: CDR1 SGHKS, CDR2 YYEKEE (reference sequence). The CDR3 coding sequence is TGTGCCAGCAGCTTGCTGCTAGCGGGAGGCCAAGAGACCCAGTACTTC. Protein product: CASSLLLAGGQETQYF.

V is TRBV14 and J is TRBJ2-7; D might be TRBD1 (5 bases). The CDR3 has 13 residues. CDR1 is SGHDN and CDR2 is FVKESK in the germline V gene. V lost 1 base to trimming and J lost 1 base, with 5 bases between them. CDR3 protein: CASSQGQSYEQYF. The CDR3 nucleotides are TGTGCCAGCAGCCAAGGACAGTCCTACGAGCAGTACTTC.

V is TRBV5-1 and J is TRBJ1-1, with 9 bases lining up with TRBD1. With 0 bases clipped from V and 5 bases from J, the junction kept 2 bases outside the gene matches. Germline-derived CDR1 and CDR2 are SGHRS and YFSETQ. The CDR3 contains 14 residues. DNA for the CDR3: TGCGCCAGCAGCTTGGGGGACAGGGTGACTGAAGCTTTCTTT. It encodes CASSLGDRVTEAFF.

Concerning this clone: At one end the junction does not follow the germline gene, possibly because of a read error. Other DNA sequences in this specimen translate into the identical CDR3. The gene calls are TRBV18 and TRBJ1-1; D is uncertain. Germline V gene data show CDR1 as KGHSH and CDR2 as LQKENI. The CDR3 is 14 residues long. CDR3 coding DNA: TGTGCCAGCTCGCCACTGGGCGGAAACACTGAAGCTTTCTTT. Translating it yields CASSPLGGNTEAFF.

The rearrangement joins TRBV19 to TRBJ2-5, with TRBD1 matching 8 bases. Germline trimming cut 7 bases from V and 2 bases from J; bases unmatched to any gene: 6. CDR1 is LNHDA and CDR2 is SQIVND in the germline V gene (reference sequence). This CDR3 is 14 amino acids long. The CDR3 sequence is CASTPDRGQETQYF. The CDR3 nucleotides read TGTGCCAGTACTCCAGACAGGGGTCAAGAGACCCAGTACTTC.

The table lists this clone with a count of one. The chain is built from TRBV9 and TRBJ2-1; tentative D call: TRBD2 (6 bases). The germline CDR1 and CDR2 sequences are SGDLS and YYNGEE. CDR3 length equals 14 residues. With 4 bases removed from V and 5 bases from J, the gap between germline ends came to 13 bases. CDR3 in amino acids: CASSSRWRDNEQFF. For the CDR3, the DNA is TGTGCCAGCAGCTCCCGGTGGAGGGACAATGAGCAGTTCTTC.

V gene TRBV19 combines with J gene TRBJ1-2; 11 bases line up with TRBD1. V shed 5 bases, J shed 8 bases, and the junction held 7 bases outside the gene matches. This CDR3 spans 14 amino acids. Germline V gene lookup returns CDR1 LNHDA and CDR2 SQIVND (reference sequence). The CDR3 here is CASSSTGQGAGYTF. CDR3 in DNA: TGTGCCAGTAGTTCCACCGGACAGGGGGCCGGCTACACCTTC.

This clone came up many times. The CDR3: CASTDRGLVAFF. The CDR3 region has the DNA TGTGCCAGCACCGACAGGGGGTTGGTAGCTTTCTTT. V usage is TRBV6-1 and J usage is TRBJ1-1; 9 positions agree with TRBD1. Germline lookup yields CDR1 MNHNS and CDR2 SASEGT. Unmatched junction bases numbered 7, after V lost 7 bases and J lost 10 bases. This CDR3 spans 12 amino acids.

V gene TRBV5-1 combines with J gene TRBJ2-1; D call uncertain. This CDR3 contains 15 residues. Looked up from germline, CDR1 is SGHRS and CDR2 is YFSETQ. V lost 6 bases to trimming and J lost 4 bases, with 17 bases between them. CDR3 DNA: TGCGCCAGCACCCTAGGTTTGGGTCAATACAATGAGCAGTTCTTC. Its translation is CASTLGLGQYNEQFF.

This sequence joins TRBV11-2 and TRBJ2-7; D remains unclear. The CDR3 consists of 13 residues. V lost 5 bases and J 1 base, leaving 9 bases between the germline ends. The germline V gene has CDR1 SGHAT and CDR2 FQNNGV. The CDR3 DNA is TGTGCCAGCAGCCACCTTACTTCCTACGAGCAGTACTTC. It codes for CASSHLTSYEQYF.

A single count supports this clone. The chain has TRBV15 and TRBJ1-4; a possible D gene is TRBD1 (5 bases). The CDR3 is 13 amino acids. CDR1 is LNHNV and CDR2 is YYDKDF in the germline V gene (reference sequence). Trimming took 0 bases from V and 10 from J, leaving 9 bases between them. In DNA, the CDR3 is TGTGCCACCAGCAGAGATCGGGGCAGAAAACTGTTTTTT. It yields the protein CATSRDRGRKLFF.

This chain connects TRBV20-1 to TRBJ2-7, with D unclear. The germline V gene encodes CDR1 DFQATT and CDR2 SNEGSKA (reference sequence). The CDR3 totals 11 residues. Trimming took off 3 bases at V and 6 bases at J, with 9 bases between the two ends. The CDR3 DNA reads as TGCAGTGCTAGTGGGTCTGGCGAGCAGTACTTC. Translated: CSASGSGEQYF.

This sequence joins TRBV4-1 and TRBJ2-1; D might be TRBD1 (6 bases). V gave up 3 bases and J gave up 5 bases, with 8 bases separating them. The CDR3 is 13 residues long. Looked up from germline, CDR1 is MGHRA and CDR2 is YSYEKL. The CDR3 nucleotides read TGCGCCAGCAGCCACAGGGACAACAATGAGCAGTTCTTC. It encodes CASSHRDNNEQFF.

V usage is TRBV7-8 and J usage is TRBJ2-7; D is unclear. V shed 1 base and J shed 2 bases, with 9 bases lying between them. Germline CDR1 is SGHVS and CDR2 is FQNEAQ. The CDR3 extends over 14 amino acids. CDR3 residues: CASSLDYSAYEQYF. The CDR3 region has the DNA TGTGCCAGCAGCTTAGATTACAGTGCCTACGAGCAGTACTTC.

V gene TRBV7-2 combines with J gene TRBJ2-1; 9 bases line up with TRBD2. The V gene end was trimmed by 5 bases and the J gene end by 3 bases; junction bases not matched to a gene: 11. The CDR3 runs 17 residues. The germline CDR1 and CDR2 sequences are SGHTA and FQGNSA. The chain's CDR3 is CASSPSGSGGLYNEQFF. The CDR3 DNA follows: TGTGCCAGCAGCCCCAGTGGGAGCGGGGGGCTCTACAATGAGCAGTTCTTC.

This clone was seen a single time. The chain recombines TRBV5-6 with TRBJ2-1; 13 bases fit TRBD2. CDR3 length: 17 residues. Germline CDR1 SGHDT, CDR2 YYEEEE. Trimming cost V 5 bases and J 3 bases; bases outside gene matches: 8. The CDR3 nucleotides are TGTGCCAGCAGGAATGGACTAGCGGGAGCAATCTACAATGAGCAGTTCTTC. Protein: CASRNGLAGAIYNEQFF.

CDR3: CASSEQGRGQETQYF. In nucleotides, the CDR3 is TGTGCCAGCAGTGAACAGGGACGGGGCCAAGAGACCCAGTACTTC. This chain connects TRBV6-1 to TRBJ2-5, with D tentatively TRBD1 or TRBD2 (5 bases each). V was cut by 2 bases and J by 1 base, with 11 bases left in between. The length of the CDR3 is 15 residues. Per germline, CDR1 MNHNS and CDR2 SASEGT.

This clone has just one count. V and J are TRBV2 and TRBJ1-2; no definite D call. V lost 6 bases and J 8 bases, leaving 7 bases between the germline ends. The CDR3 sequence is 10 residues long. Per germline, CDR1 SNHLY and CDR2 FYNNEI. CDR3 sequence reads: CASREGGYTF. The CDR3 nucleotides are TGTGCCAGCAGAGAGGGAGGCTACACCTTC.

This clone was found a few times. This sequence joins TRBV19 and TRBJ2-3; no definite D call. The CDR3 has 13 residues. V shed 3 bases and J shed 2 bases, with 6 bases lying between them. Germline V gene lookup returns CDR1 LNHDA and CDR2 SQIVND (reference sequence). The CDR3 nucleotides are TGTGCCAGTAGTATCCAGATCACAGATACGCAGTATTTT. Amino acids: CASSIQITDTQYF.

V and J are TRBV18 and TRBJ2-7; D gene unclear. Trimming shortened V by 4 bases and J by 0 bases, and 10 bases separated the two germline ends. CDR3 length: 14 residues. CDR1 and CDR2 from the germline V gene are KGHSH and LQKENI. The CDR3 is CASSQESSSYEQYF. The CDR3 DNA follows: TGTGCCAGCTCACAAGAGAGCAGCTCCTACGAGCAGTACTTC.

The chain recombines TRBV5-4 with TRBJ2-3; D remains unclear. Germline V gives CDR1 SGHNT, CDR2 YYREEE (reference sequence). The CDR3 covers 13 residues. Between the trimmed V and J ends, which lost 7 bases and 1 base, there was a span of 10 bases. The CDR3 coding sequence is TGTGCCAGCTTCTCCAAAGGCACAGATACGCAGTATTTT. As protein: CASFSKGTDTQYF.